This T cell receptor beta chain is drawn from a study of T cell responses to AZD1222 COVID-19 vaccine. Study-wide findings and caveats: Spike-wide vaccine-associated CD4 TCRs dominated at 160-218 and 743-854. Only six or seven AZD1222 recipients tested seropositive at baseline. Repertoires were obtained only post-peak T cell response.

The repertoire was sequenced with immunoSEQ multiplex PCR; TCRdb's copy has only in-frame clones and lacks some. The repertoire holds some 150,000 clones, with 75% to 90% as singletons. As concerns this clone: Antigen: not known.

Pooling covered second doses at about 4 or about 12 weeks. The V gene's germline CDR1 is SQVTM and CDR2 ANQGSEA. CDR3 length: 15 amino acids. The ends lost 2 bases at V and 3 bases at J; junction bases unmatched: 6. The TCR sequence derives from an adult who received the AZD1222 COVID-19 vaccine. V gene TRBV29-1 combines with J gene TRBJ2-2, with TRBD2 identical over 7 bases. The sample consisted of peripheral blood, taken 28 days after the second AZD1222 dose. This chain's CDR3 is CSVEMAGAHTGELFF. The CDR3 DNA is TGCAGCGTTGAAATGGCGGGAGCGCACACCGGGGAGCTGTTTTTT.